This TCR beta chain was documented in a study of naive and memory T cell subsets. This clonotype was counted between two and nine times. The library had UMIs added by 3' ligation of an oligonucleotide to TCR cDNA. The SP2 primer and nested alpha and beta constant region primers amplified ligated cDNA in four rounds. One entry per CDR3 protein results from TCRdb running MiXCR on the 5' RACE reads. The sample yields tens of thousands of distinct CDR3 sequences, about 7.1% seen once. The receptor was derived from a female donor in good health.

CDR3 region: CASSFADSGANVLTF. The CDR3 DNA reads as TGTGCCAGCAGTTTCGCCGATTCTGGGGCCAACGTCCTGACTTTC. This chain links TRBV12-3 or TRBV12-4 with TRBJ2-6; D is unresolved. V gave up 3 bases and J gave up 1 base, with 7 bases separating them. The CDR3 is made up of 15 amino acids.